The rows below give T cell receptor beta chains drawn from one sample of a study of cytomegalovirus exposure and HLA in healthy donors. Assay: immunoSEQ multiplex PCR; the TCRdb copy retains only in-frame clones and omits some. The sample lists 80,000 or so clones; 90% to 95% were seen once. The sequenced sample consisted of PBMCs. The receptor set was obtained from a woman younger than 35 in good health and CMV-seronegative. Both conserved end residues are part of each CDR3. Each record gives: CDR3 DNA, CDR3 protein, clone size, CDR3 length, D gene, V gene, J gene. D genes are given only for firm matches. Size values are once, few and many counts, or a class for expanded clones, and some rows have none.

TGCGCCAGCAGCCCACTCCAGCGGGTGTACAATGAGCAGTTCTTC	CASSPLQRVYNEQFF	NA	15	NA	TRBV5-1	TRBJ2-1
TGTGCCAGCAGCTTAGGCTCCGGGACACTCTCCTACGAGCAGTACTTC	CASSLGSGTLSYEQYF	NA	16	NA	TRBV7-2	TRBJ2-7
TGTGCCAGCAGGTCATGGGGGGTCCCAGATACGCAGTATTTT	CASRSWGVPDTQYF	NA	14	NA	TRBV19	TRBJ2-3
TGTGCCAGCAGCGTATACAGCTACACTGAAGCTTTCTTT	CASSVYSYTEAFF	once	13	NA	TRBV9	TRBJ1-1
TGTGCCAGTAGTATAGCCCGGACTAGCGAGATCTACTACGAGCAGTACTTC	CASSIARTSEIYYEQYF	NA	17	TRBD2	TRBV19	TRBJ2-7
TGCGCCAGCAGCCCAACAGGGGGCTCTGGGGCCAACGTCCTGACTTTC	CASSPTGGSGANVLTF	NA	16	TRBD1	TRBV5-1	TRBJ2-6
TGTGCCAGCAGCTTGGAGACGGGAGCCTACAATGAGCAGTTCTTC	CASSLETGAYNEQFF	NA	15	NA	TRBV7-7	TRBJ2-1
TGTGCCAGCAGCTTAGACAGGAATGAAAAACTGTTTTTT	CASSLDRNEKLFF	NA	13	NA	TRBV7-2	TRBJ1-4
TGTGCCAGCAGCTTAGCGGGAGGGGGCTATGGCTACACCTTC	CASSLAGGGYGYTF	NA	14	NA	TRBV7-2	TRBJ1-2
TGTGCCAGCAGCTCGGGGTACAATGAGCAGTTCTTC	CASSSGYNEQFF	NA	12	NA	TRBV9	TRBJ2-1
TGTGCCAGTAGAAGTCGGACAGGGGGCGACTATGGCTACACCTTC	CASRSRTGGDYGYTF	NA	15	TRBD1	TRBV19	TRBJ1-2
TGTGCCTGGAAAGACGAGCCGGGTGAAAAACTGTTTTTT	CAWKDEPGEKLFF	NA	13	NA	TRBV30	TRBJ1-4
TGTGCCAGCAGCGGGGGACTAGCGGGGACACAAGAGACCCAGTACTTC	CASSGGLAGTQETQYF	NA	16	TRBD2	TRBV5-4	TRBJ2-5
TGTGCCAGCTCACCATTAGGGACTAGCGGGAGAGGTGAGCAGTTCTTC	CASSPLGTSGRGEQFF	NA	16	TRBD2	TRBV18	TRBJ2-1
TGTGCCAGCAGCCTCACAGGGTACGGCTATGGCTACACCTTC	CASSLTGYGYGYTF	NA	14	NA	TRBV9	TRBJ1-2
TGTGCCAGTACCGATACCCCTAGCGGGAGCGCAGATACGCAGTATTTT	CASTDTPSGSADTQYF	NA	16	TRBD2	TRBV19	TRBJ2-3